The 6 T cell receptor beta chains below come from one sample, sequenced in a study of blood T cell repertoires in COVID-19. TCRdb's copy holds only in-frame clones and misses some; the assay was immunoSEQ multiplex PCR. The sample includes around 140,000 clones, 85% to 90% of them seen just once. The specimen sequenced was peripheral blood. The origin of the receptors is a man aged 60 to 69 with COVID-19, enrolled during active disease.

The chain combines TRBV19 with TRBJ2-6, with D possibly matching TRBD1 (5 bases). The ends were cut back, 5 bases at V and 0 bases at J, with 11 bases in the middle. CDR3 length: 16 residues. Germline V gene lookup returns CDR1 LNHDA and CDR2 SQIVND (reference sequence). CDR3 protein: CASSDRKSSGANVLTF. CDR3 nucleotides: TGTGCCAGTAGTGACAGAAAAAGCTCTGGGGCCAACGTCCTGACTTTC.

Only a few counts were recorded for this clone. The chain is built from TRBV5-1 and TRBJ2-5, with TRBD2 identical over 7 bases. Germline CDR1 and CDR2: SGHRS and YFSETQ. The CDR3 length is 16 residues. Trimming removed 0 bases from V and 1 base from J; junction bases left unmatched: 6. CDR3 sequence: CASSLAWDYSQETQYF. The CDR3 DNA sequence: TGCGCCAGCAGCTTGGCCTGGGACTACAGCCAAGAGACCCAGTACTTC.

CDR3 protein: CASSPGGGRTEAFF. CDR3 DNA: TGTGCCAGCAGCCCCGGGGGGGGGCGGACTGAAGCTTTCTTT. V is TRBV7-2 and J is TRBJ1-1, with TRBD1 as a possible D gene (6 bases). The CDR3 loop spans 14 amino acids. The V end lost 5 bases, the J end lost 5 bases, and 15 bases lay between the germline ends. Germline CDR1 SGHTA, CDR2 FQGNSA.

The genes are TRBV5-6 and TRBJ2-3; TRBD2 agrees at 8 bases. The CDR3 is made up of 15 amino acids. The ends lost 4 bases at V and 2 bases at J; junction bases unmatched: 6. Germline CDR1 is SGHDT and CDR2 is YYEEEE. The CDR3 spells CASSPGLVNTDTQYF. The CDR3 DNA reads TGTGCCAGCAGCCCGGGACTAGTTAACACAGATACGCAGTATTTT.

The count of this clone is one. The chain couples TRBV5-1 to TRBJ1-1, with no clear D. The germline gives CDR1 SGHRS, CDR2 YFSETQ. V was shortened by 4 bases and J by 3 bases, with 19 bases between the two germline ends. The length of the CDR3 is 16 residues. The CDR3 region has the DNA TGCGCCAGCAGCCTGGGTCTTTGGGCGAGGGACACTGAAGCTTTCTTT. Residues: CASSLGLWARDTEAFF.

V is TRBV5-4 and J is TRBJ2-1; 13 bases are shared with TRBD2. The CDR3 consists of 16 residues. From germline, CDR1 is SGHNT and CDR2 YYREEE (reference sequence). V gave up 3 bases and J gave up 4 bases; unmatched junction bases: 4. The CDR3 DNA is TGTGCCAGCAGCTCCAAGACTAGCGGGGGGTACAATGAGCAGTTCTTC. Translation gives CASSSKTSGGYNEQFF.